This TCR beta chain originates from a study of cytomegalovirus exposure and HLA in healthy donors (TCRdb year 2017). Background for the entire study: An earlier analysis of roughly 610 of the donors reported roughly 300 Gb of sequence data and 100 million to 120 million unique TCR beta sequences obtained from 180 million or so T cells. An early release that covered several hundred HLA-typed donors contained around 300 gigabases of sequencing data and approximately 85 million unique TCR sequences. Among the approximately 430 genotyped donors, around 81% belonged to the genetic ancestry cluster associated with self-reported Caucasian donors. The study was designed to test whether signatures of past pathogen exposure could be identified by cataloging public T cell receptors. The study used immunosequencing to profile the T cell repertoires of 670 or so subjects and linked those repertoires to cytomegalovirus serostatus. A separate validation cohort of more than 100 different subjects was used in addition to the roughly 700-subject first cohort. To predict cytomegalovirus infection status, the study brought together high-throughput TCR immunosequencing, statistical association of individual TCRs with disease status, and machine learning. To study patterns of TCR occurrence, a later analysis re-analyzed previously published TCR beta repertoires from several hundred donors and added high-resolution HLA genotyping. In the later analysis, no new phenotypic data were used to find candidate immune exposures; instead, reliance was placed on TCR beta sequences and their occurrence across donors. An earlier analysis of roughly 580 of the donors used high-throughput TCR beta sequencing to judge whether each TCR beta V gene segment behaved as functional or pseudogenic. Donor age, sex, ethnicity and CMV serostatus were compiled together with the repertoire data. Genome-wide SNP genotypes for about three fifths of the 666 donors were used in a later genetic analysis, which treated that subset as a discovery cohort. Every repertoire in the discovery cohort had been generated on one and the same sequencing platform. HLA typing covered class I and class II loci at four-digit resolution. The number of donors typed differed by locus, with about 620-630 for A, B, C, DRB1 and DQB1, around 520 for DQA1, 600 to 610 for DPA1, and over 400 for DPB1. About five DR-DQ haplotypes were handled as single units for association and clustering because linkage in the cohort was strong. Among 350 to 400 genotyped donors of the cohort, an average of around 240,000 unique TCR beta nucleotide sequences were sequenced per donor, around 20% of them non-productive. The research as a whole found: A group of highly shared sequence variants was considered likely to be a technical artifact of the sequencing pipeline. Immune exposure information for the cohort was limited to CMV serostatus. Some IMGT-functional V segments, including TRBV6-2 and TRBV6-3, could not be distinguished by the 87-base-pair reads and were therefore excluded. The study gave a list of 150 to 200 TCR beta chains associated with cytomegalovirus. Most TCR sequences were observed very rarely across donors, whereas some public TCRs were present in many individuals. In a later genetic analysis, fewer N-insertions in productive TCRs were reported among donors in an Asian-associated ancestry cluster than the roughly 700-donor mean. Assigning TCR associations to individual alleles was difficult when HLA alleles, especially DR and DQ, strongly co-occurred. In a later analysis, most CMV-associated TCR beta chains were found to appear HLA-restricted, with HLA associations seemingly driven largely by CMV exposure. Sequencing depth was assumed to be roughly uniform across donors in the presence/absence analyses, though that assumption may not hold. A few of the identified cytomegalovirus-associated TCR beta chains were confirmed in vitro to be specific for cytomegalovirus antigens. Only TCR beta chains were sequenced in this cohort, and the absence of alpha or paired-chain data limited detectable features. Correlated functional status among segregating V segments might reflect linkage disequilibrium, but an unknown experimental factor could not be ruled out. Compared with equally common non-associated chains, HLA-associated TCR beta chains in a later analysis were more clonally expanded and had lower generation probabilities. In a later analysis, around 17,000 TCR beta sequences were associated with specific HLA alleles at a false discovery rate of 0.05. Because HLA typing was missing for some donors at each locus, association tests included only the typed subset. The authors suggested that the approach could potentially be generalized to other disease states and immunological phenotypes. Several of the top co-occurrence clusters appeared to be linked to parvovirus B19, influenza, CMV and Epstein-Barr virus, according to a later analysis. In both the original and validation cohorts, the classifier was reported to diagnose cytomegalovirus status with high specificity and sensitivity. Because counts were too low, about 18 rarely observed V segments, including chromosome 9 orphons, were excluded from the earlier analysis of around 640 of the donors. In a later genetic analysis, a missense DCLRE1C variant was associated with V-gene and J-gene trimming of TCR beta chains, and the association was replicated in an independent cohort. A further reported finding was that TCR beta sequences accurately predicted the HLA-A and HLA-B alleles for most subjects in the first cohort. In a later analysis, TCR association rates were found to vary across HLA loci, with the most associated TCRs seen for DRB1 alleles and the fewest for HLA-C alleles. An earlier analysis of some 560 of the donors showed that most TCR beta V segments appeared in productive rearrangements either about 87% or about 30% of the time, which broadly matched IMGT annotations.

The cohort was made up of 650 to 700 healthy bone marrow donors. At the time of sampling, every cohort member was nominally healthy, though immune exposures that went unrecorded were likely present. The donor tested CMV seronegative and was one of the 352 seronegative cohort members. Each donor provided a peripheral blood sample, and peripheral blood mononuclear cells were used for TCR beta sequencing. The Qiagen DNeasy Blood Extraction Kit was used to extract genomic DNA from the blood cell samples. In regard to this clone: The target of this receptor is not known. Base qualities are not recorded, but no much larger clone differs from it by a single base.

Library construction relied on the immunoSEQ multiplex PCR assay. The multiplex PCR relied on a mix of 60 forward primers for TCR Vbeta segments and 13 reverse primers for TCR Jbeta segments. The CDR3 region of rearranged TCR beta genes was amplified from genomic DNA with a multiplex PCR assay. Amplified TCR beta libraries were sequenced as 87-base-pair reads on the Illumina HiSeq System. The study's own analysis went as follows. A later analysis counted about 76 million unique TCR beta chains across the 650 to 700 repertoires, and 9 million to 14 million of these chains were shared by at least two donors. A nearest-neighbor algorithm error-corrected the raw reads and collapsed the reads into unique sequences, merging closely related sequences to remove PCR and sequencing errors. CDR3 sequences were aligned to IMGT reference sequences to assign V, D and J gene segments. For a sequence to be retained, a match of at least six nucleotides to both a V gene segment and a J gene segment was required. A rearrangement was called productive if the CDR3 had no stop codons and remained in frame with V and J, and every other rearrangement was called non-productive. Following IMGT convention, CDR3 was defined as the stretch from the second conserved V-encoded cysteine to the conserved J-encoded phenylalanine. The earlier analysis of 500 to 650 of the donors excluded any sequence lacking an unambiguous match to a single V gene segment. An earlier analysis of approximately 590 of the donors classified V segments as functional when productive rearrangements were above 56.7% and as segregating when the standard deviation between donors was above 5%. A statistical classification framework was built to diagnose cytomegalovirus status from the catalog of TCR beta chain sequences. A later analysis assigned V and J genes by comparing TCR nucleotide sequences with IMGT/GENE-DB human TR gene sequences. Using the TCRdist pipeline, a later analysis assigned CDR3 sequences along with most-parsimonious VDJ recombination scenarios. In a later analysis, each TCR beta chain was defined by its CDR3 amino acid sequence together with its V-gene family, and reads without a unique V-gene family were excluded. To address suspected cross-contamination and a sequencing artifact, a later analysis removed around 600 highly shared, low-generation-probability nucleotide sequences. In a later analysis, a clonal expansion index was calculated for each public chain from normalized within-repertoire ranks of inferred template counts. A later analysis computed generation probabilities with a VDJ recombination model fitted to out-of-frame rearrangements, and checked the results against IGoR. In a later analysis, hypergeometric tests were used to score TCR-TCR, TCR-HLA and TCR-CMV co-occurrence, with a repertoire-size bias correction applied to TCR pairs. In a later analysis, false discovery rates were estimated by permuting HLA or CMV assignments 20 times. In a later analysis, co-occurring TCRs were grouped using DBSCAN, with TCRdist sequence similarity added in when clustering inside HLA-allele-positive subsets. For co-occurrence clustering, repertoires with fewer than 30,000 or more than 120,000 public chains were excluded, along with roughly 5 repertoires with anomalous nucleotide sharing. Held by TCRdb, this immuneACCESS table contains in-frame sequences only and omits some clones. Under half of the omission traces to an unresolved V gene where checked; the cause of the rest is unknown. V, J and clone size are those of that table, while D and trimming were read from the DNA. The sample contains about 110,000 clones, approximately 76% of them found a single time. Of the sample, approximately 8.4% falls within the top ten clones.

Trimming at the junction amounts to 5 bases on V and 5 bases on J, and the germline ends lie 13 bases apart. There are 13 amino acids in the CDR3, from cysteine to phenylalanine inclusive. The kept DNA is CDR3 alone, 39 bases in frame from the first base. The CDR1 and CDR2 encoded by the germline V gene (reference sequence) are PRHDT and FYEKMQ. Recombination linked TRBV13 to TRBJ2-7, with the identity of the D gene unclear. Material for sequencing was PBMCs. This TCR came from a man aged 35-49 years in good health and CMV-seronegative. The CDR3 here reads CASSLSGSNEQYF. The sequenced DNA is TGTGCCAGCAGCCTATCCGGTTCGAACGAGCAGTACTTC.